The rows below give T cell receptor beta chains drawn from one sample of a study of blood T cell repertoires in COVID-19. Libraries were prepared by immunoSEQ multiplex PCR; TCRdb keeps only in-frame clonotypes and omits some of them. The table records approximately 140,000 clones, 84% of them present only once. Source material: PBMCs or T cells enriched from blood (not recorded which). Receptors originate from a woman aged 45-65 years who had been exposed to COVID-19. Each CDR3 is given with its conserved first and last residue. A D gene is named only where the DNA matches it firmly. Where a row states a size, it is once, few, many or the class of an expanded clone; other rows omit it.

v_call	clone_size	j_call	d_call	cdr3_nt	cdr3_aa
TRBV6-6	-	TRBJ1-5	-	TGTGCCAGCAGTCGCGCGTCAAGCAATCAGCCCCAGCATTTT	CASSRASSNQPQHF
TRBV9	-	TRBJ2-1	TRBD2	TGTGCCAGCAGCGCGGGACTAGTTAAGAGTGAGCAGTTCTTC	CASSAGLVKSEQFF
TRBV6-1	-	TRBJ1-5	-	TGTGCCAGCAGTGAAGGTGTTGAGCAGCCCCAGCATTTT	CASSEGVEQPQHF
TRBV9	-	TRBJ2-3	TRBD2	TGTGCCAGCAGCGCTCCCGGGGGGACAGATACGCAGTATTTT	CASSAPGGTDTQYF
TRBV27	-	TRBJ2-1	TRBD2	TGTGCCAGCAGTTTTCTAGCGGGAGGACCAGGTGAGCAGTTCTTC	CASSFLAGGPGEQFF
TRBV7-9	-	TRBJ2-7	-	TGTGCCAGCAGCCACGGGAGCTCCTACGAGCAGTACTTC	CASSHGSSYEQYF
TRBV6-5	-	TRBJ2-7	-	TGTGCCAGCAAGCAAGGGGACGAGCAGTACTTC	CASKQGDEQYF
TRBV4-3	-	TRBJ2-2	TRBD1	TGCGCCAGCAGCCAGAACCGAGGGACAGGGGGCTTCGGGGAGCTGTTTTTT	CASSQNRGTGGFGELFF
TRBV15	-	TRBJ2-7	-	TGTGCCACCAGCAGAGATCGTAGAGCCTACGAGCAGTACTTC	CATSRDRRAYEQYF
TRBV5-1	once	TRBJ2-7	TRBD2	TGCGCCAGCAGCCATGGACTAGCGGGAGGTTACTCCTACGAGCAGTACTTC	CASSHGLAGGYSYEQYF
TRBV15	-	TRBJ2-5	-	TGTGCCACCAGCAGATACAGGGTGGAGACCCAGTACTTC	CATSRYRVETQYF
TRBV5-4	once	TRBJ1-3	-	TGTGCCAGCAGCCTGAGCCTCTCTGGAAACACCATATATTTT	CASSLSLSGNTIYF
TRBV7-9	-	TRBJ1-4	TRBD1	TGTGCCAGCAGCGCGACAGGGGGTATTGCTGAAAAACTGTTTTTT	CASSATGGIAEKLFF
TRBV25-1	few	TRBJ1-5	-	TGTGCCAGCAGTCATCCAGGGAGCAATCAGCCCCAGCATTTT	CASSHPGSNQPQHF
TRBV2	-	TRBJ2-3	-	TGTGCCAGCAAAGAGCAGGGCTCAACAGATACGCAGTATTTT	CASKEQGSTDTQYF
TRBV5-1	-	TRBJ1-4	-	TGCGCCAGCAGCTGGGGAGGTCGCGGGGCCGATGAAAAACTGTTTTTT	CASSWGGRGADEKLFF
TRBV4-2	-	TRBJ2-5	-	TGTGCCAGCAGCCAAGATGGGTCAGGGGTGCATGGAGAGACCCAGTACTTC	CASSQDGSGVHGETQYF
TRBV3-1/TRBV3-2	-	TRBJ1-4	-	TGTGCCAGCAGCCGCAGGACCGGCGGGGATGAAAAACTGTTTTTT	CASSRRTGGDEKLFF
TRBV9	-	TRBJ2-1	-	TGTGCCAGCAGCGACAGCAACAGGGGGGGATACAATGAGCAGTTCTTC	CASSDSNRGGYNEQFF
TRBV4-3	-	TRBJ2-3	TRBD2	TGCGCCAGCAGCCCTCGCTCCACTAGCGGGAGACCCACAGATACGCAGTATTTT	CASSPRSTSGRPTDTQYF
TRBV7-2	-	TRBJ2-2	TRBD2	TGTGCCAGCAGCTTAGTGGGAGGGACCGGGGAGCTGTTTTTT	CASSLVGGTGELFF
TRBV20-1	-	TRBJ2-7	TRBD1	TGCAGTGCTAGTCGACAGGGCGACGAGCAGTACTTC	CSASRQGDEQYF
TRBV30	-	TRBJ1-3	-	TGTGCCTGGACTGGGACAAGGGCTGGGGCTGGAAACACCATATATTTT	CAWTGTRAGAGNTIYF
TRBV2	-	TRBJ2-3	-	TGTGCCAGCAGTGATGTCCGGGGTAGCACAGATACGCAGTATTTT	CASSDVRGSTDTQYF